A selection of T cell receptor beta chains follows, all from one sample in a study of T cells in Graves' hyperthyroidism and ophthalmopathy. TCRdb re-called the multiplex PCR reads through MiXCR, storing one row per CDR3 protein. The data contain 550,000 to 700,000 distinct CDR3 sequences, 35% to 55% of them singletons. The sequencing sample was made of peripheral blood or thyroid tissue (not recorded which). Receptor source: an adult woman with Graves' disease, either hyperthyroidism or ophthalmopathy (not recorded which). Each CDR3 is given with its conserved first and last residue.

cdr3_length v_call cdr3_aa
14 TRBV9 CASSATGGSDTIYF
15 TRBV5-1 CASSMDGEGNQPQHF
16 TRBV11-2 CASSRSGTGYNSPLHF
15 TRBV12-3/TRBV12-4 CASSLGTGGSEKLFF
15 TRBV7-2 CASSGDRGYGNTIYF
15 TRBV5-1 CASSLGPELNYGYTF
10 TRBV20-1 CSAPLYEQYF
19 TRBV15 CATSRMTGTSKKYTGELFF
15 TRBV10-3 CAISGQGPLNTEAFF
15 TRBV20-1 CSARSGTVSNQPQHF
13 TRBV12-3/TRBV12-4 CASSPTQGETQHF
14 TRBV19 CASRRGTYTNEQFF
12 TRBV6-6 CASGVRNEKLFF
15 TRBV7-2 CASSFQPGLNTEAFF
13 TRBV10-3 CAISAAGSETQYF
13 TRBV20-1 CSARTGMVGTIYF
13 TRBV12-3/TRBV12-4 CASSSDAIMPQHF
16 TRBV6-5 CASSRGGGYSGNTIYF
16 TRBV12-3/TRBV12-4 CASSLERGLGVNEQYF
14 TRBV7-8 CASSRGRSQETQYF
11 TRBV10-3 CAISNGGEQYF
14 TRBV27 CASSSVRGRIGYTF
11 TRBV19 CASRDGQPYTF
17 TRBV9 CASSVGPRGSYNSPLHF
14 TRBV2 CASLAAGGDYGYTF
18 TRBV7-9 CASSRPGRGAKTGEPQYF
15 TRBV12-3/TRBV12-4 CASSSSWVVNQPQHF
14 TRBV7-9 CASSFAGGLETQYF
16 TRBV6-6 CASSYSRIGGPYEQYF
15 TRBV2 CASNPDLIPAGELFF
12 TRBV19 CARETGANVLTF
14 TRBV7-9 CASSSTRGQGTQYF
11 TRBV20-1 CSALRAALLFF
14 TRBV29-1 CSSPQDSGANVLTF
14 TRBV7-9 CASSPPGDGYEQYF
15 TRBV2 CASRGREGNWDGYTF
11 TRBV5-1 CASSASTEAFF
14 TRBV20-1 CSARDRVGSQPQHF
13 TRBV5-1 CASSLVEVDTQYF
9 TRBV9 CASSVVQYF
13 TRBV29-1 CSASPAHNSPLHF
13 TRBV7-3 CASSLGHNYGYTF
15 TRBV10-3 CAIKISGSSGGEAFF
14 TRBV30 CAWRGPGRDQPQHF